This T cell receptor (beta chain) was sequenced in a study of cytomegalovirus exposure and HLA in healthy donors. Trimming removed 3 bases at V and 1 base at J, with 8 bases between. Looked up from germline, CDR1 is ENHRY and CDR2 is SYGVKD. The CDR3 totals 14 residues. Amplification used 60 Vbeta primers and 13 Jbeta primers. Profiled with immunoSEQ multiplex PCR; TCRdb holds only in-frame clones, not every one. Here the sample spans over 75,000 clones, around 10% being singletons. V is TRBV10-3 and J is TRBJ2-3, with D hard to call. This receptor was identified in a man aged 50-60 years in good health and CMV-seropositive. Specimen: PBMCs. The CDR3 nucleotides read TGTGCCATCAGTGAAGCTGGAGGCACAGATACGCAGTATTTT. Translated, it gives CAISEAGGTDTQYF.